The rows below give T cell receptor beta chains drawn from one sample of a study of patients and donors after allogeneic stem cell transplantation. TCRdb ran MiXCR on the RT-PCR reads and lists one entry per CDR3 protein. The profile shows about 960,000 distinct CDR3 sequences, 15% to 20% of them singletons. Sequencing was done on a sample of blood, either unsorted or a sorted T cell fraction (not recorded which). The receptor set was obtained from a human donor who was either an allogeneic HSCT recipient or a stem cell or donor lymphocyte infusion donor (not recorded which). It is not recorded whose cells these are; they may come from a transplant donor. Each CDR3 is given with its conserved first and last residue. A D gene is named only where the DNA matches it firmly. Rows give clone size only sometimes, using once, few, many, or a class for an expanded clone.

D | J | length | V | size | DNA | CDR3
- | TRBJ2-3 | 15 | TRBV4-3 | - | TGCGCCAGCAGTCGTCGCCGGGGAGGCACAGATACGCAGTATTTT | CASSRRRGGTDTQYF
- | TRBJ1-1 | 14 | TRBV7-2 | - | TGTGCCAGCAGCCTTTTTGTTAGGGGAAAAGAAGCTTTCTTT | CASSLFVRGKEAFF
- | TRBJ1-2 | 16 | TRBV12-3/TRBV12-4 | many | TGTGCCAGCAGTCCAAGGGAGGGAGCGATGGTAGATGGCTACACCTTC | CASSPREGAMVDGYTF
TRBD2 | TRBJ2-1 | 13 | TRBV5-6 | few | TGTGCCAGCGGGCGGGGGGCCTACAATGAGCAGTTCTTC | CASGRGAYNEQFF
- | TRBJ1-2 | 15 | TRBV20-1 | few | TGCAGTGCTAGAGAACCCGGAAGGGCCGGCATCGGCTACACCTTC | CSAREPGRAGIGYTF
- | TRBJ2-7 | 14 | TRBV12-3/TRBV12-4 | many | TGTGCCAGCAGTTTCCGGCGGAGCTCCTACGAGCAGTACTTC | CASSFRRSSYEQYF
- | TRBJ1-5 | 15 | TRBV6-1 | few | TGTGCCAGCAGCCGTGGCGGGGAGGAAGGTCAGCCCCAGCATTTT | CASSRGGEEGQPQHF
- | TRBJ1-5 | 12 | TRBV6-2/TRBV6-3 | few | TGTGCCAGCAGTTACTCGATAGCCCCCCAGCATTTT | CASSYSIAPQHF
- | TRBJ1-1 | 14 | TRBV6-5 | - | TGTGCCAGCAGTTACTCGGAGGGGGACTCTGAAGCTTTCTTT | CASSYSEGDSEAFF
- | TRBJ1-2 | 14 | TRBV20-1 | few | TGCAGTGCTGACGCGGGCAGGCTATACTATGGCTACACCTTC | CSADAGRLYYGYTF
- | TRBJ2-6 | 15 | TRBV18 | - | TGTGCCAGCTCACCCGGGGGCCCTGGGGCCAACGTCCTGACTTTC | CASSPGGPGANVLTF
- | TRBJ2-3 | 16 | TRBV15 | few | TGTGCCACCAGCAGAGGCCCCAGATCTAGCACAGATACGCAGTATTTT | CATSRGPRSSTDTQYF
- | TRBJ1-4 | 15 | TRBV7-2 | - | TGTGCCAGCAGCTTAGAGAGGGGACTTAATGAAAAACTGTTTTTT | CASSLERGLNEKLFF
- | TRBJ1-2 | 13 | TRBV4-1 | - | TGCGCCAGCAGCCAAGGTGTGCTAGGAGGCTACACCTTC | CASSQGVLGGYTF
- | TRBJ1-2 | 15 | TRBV5-1 | once | TGCGCCAGCAGCTTGTATGGGGGGAGAAACTATGGCTACACCTTC | CASSLYGGRNYGYTF
- | TRBJ1-5 | 16 | TRBV19 | few | TGTGCCAGTAGTACTGGGATGGAAAGACGGGATCAGCCCCAGCATTTT | CASSTGMERRDQPQHF
- | TRBJ2-7 | 15 | TRBV4-1 | - | TGCGCCAGCAGCCAAGAACCCGGGGTGAGAAGCGAGCAGTACTTC | CASSQEPGVRSEQYF
TRBD2 | TRBJ2-1 | 14 | TRBV7-3 | once | TGTGCCCGCCGACTAGCGGACTCATACAATGAGCAGTTCTTC | CARRLADSYNEQFF
- | TRBJ1-5 | 14 | TRBV24-1 | - | TGTGCCACCAGTGATTTGTTCACCAATCAGCCCCAGCATTTT | CATSDLFTNQPQHF
TRBD2 | TRBJ2-1 | 16 | TRBV11-2 | - | TGTGCCAGCAGCTTAGTTAGCGGGGGGGCTTCCGGTGAGCAGTTCTTC | CASSLVSGGASGEQFF
- | TRBJ2-5 | 14 | TRBV24-1 | few | TGTGCCACCAGTGTCGGCGGGCCCCAAGAGACCCAGTACTTC | CATSVGGPQETQYF
- | TRBJ2-7 | 15 | TRBV5-6 | few | TGTGCCAGCAGCTCCCTAGACAAGGGCTACTACGAGCAGTACTTC | CASSSLDKGYYEQYF
TRBD2 | TRBJ2-5 | 14 | TRBV5-1 | - | TGCGCCAGCAGCTTCGGGGGGACGAAAGAGACCCAGTACTTC | CASSFGGTKETQYF
- | TRBJ1-1 | 12 | TRBV12-3/TRBV12-4 | many | TGTGCCAGCAGTCTCGGGACTCCCGAAGCTTTCTTT | CASSLGTPEAFF
- | TRBJ2-7 | 15 | TRBV24-1 | few | TGTGCCACCCCCCTCCCGTGTCACGGAGCCTACGAGCAGTACTTC | CATPLPCHGAYEQYF
- | TRBJ2-1 | 11 | TRBV27 | - | TGTGCCAGCAGCTGGCGGGACGTAGAATTCTTC | CASSWRDVEFF
- | TRBJ2-3 | 10 | TRBV20-1 | few | TGCAGTGCTAGCAGGAATACGCAGTATTTT | CSASRNTQYF
- | TRBJ2-3 | 14 | TRBV6-5 | few | TGTGCCAGCAGTTACTCGTCAGGGGCAGATACGCAGTATTTT | CASSYSSGADTQYF
TRBD1 | TRBJ2-2 | 16 | TRBV15 | - | TGTGCCACCAGCAGAGCCGGGACAGGGAACACCGGGGAGCTGTTTTTT | CATSRAGTGNTGELFF
- | TRBJ2-1 | 12 | TRBV27 | many | TGTGCCAGCAGTTTGGGGTCCAATGAGCAGTTCTTC | CASSLGSNEQFF
- | TRBJ1-2 | 14 | TRBV11-2 | few | TGTGCCAGCAGCACCGGGCTGGGGGTCTATGGCTACACCTTC | CASSTGLGVYGYTF
- | TRBJ2-5 | 11 | TRBV12-3/TRBV12-4 | few | TGTGCCAGCAGCCAAAAAGGGGTCCAGTACTTC | CASSQKGVQYF
- | TRBJ2-3 | 14 | TRBV10-3 | - | TGTGCCATCAGTGCCCAAGCGGGCACAGATACGCAGTATTTT | CAISAQAGTDTQYF
TRBD2 | TRBJ2-4 | 18 | TRBV12-3/TRBV12-4 | few | TGTGCCAGCAGTTTAACTAGCGGACGTGCCGGAGCCAAAAACATTCAGTACTTC | CASSLTSGRAGAKNIQYF
- | TRBJ1-1 | 13 | TRBV27 | few | TGTGCCAGCACCTCCGGCGGGGGGCTCGAAGCTTTCTTT | CASTSGGGLEAFF
- | TRBJ1-2 | 12 | TRBV30 | few | TGTGCCTGGAACAGGGCTAACTATGGCTACACCTTC | CAWNRANYGYTF
TRBD1 | TRBJ1-3 | 16 | TRBV6-1 | few | TGTGCCAGCAGTGGTCACCAGGGGGGAGCGGGAAACACCATATATTTT | CASSGHQGGAGNTIYF
TRBD1 | TRBJ1-4 | 16 | TRBV5-5 | - | TGTGCCAGCAGTTACTTTCCCGGGACAGGGGAAGAAAAACTGTTTTTT | CASSYFPGTGEEKLFF
- | TRBJ1-3 | 14 | TRBV7-9 | few | TGTGCCAGCAGCAACAGGCCAGCCGGAAACACCATATATTTT | CASSNRPAGNTIYF
TRBD1 | TRBJ1-2 | 14 | TRBV6-1 | - | TGTGCCAGCACCAGGGACAGCCGCAACTATGGCTACACCTTC | CASTRDSRNYGYTF
- | TRBJ1-5 | 15 | TRBV7-9 | once | TGTGCCAGCAGCTTAGCAGAGAGCATAGATCAGCCCCAGCATTTT | CASSLAESIDQPQHF
- | TRBJ2-7 | 14 | TRBV6-5 | - | TGTGCCAGCAGTTACGAAGGGTTCGACTACGAGCAGTACTTC | CASSYEGFDYEQYF
- | TRBJ2-7 | 14 | TRBV20-1 | - | TGCAGTGCTCCCCTTAGGAGCGGACCCTACGAGCAGTACTTC | CSAPLRSGPYEQYF
- | TRBJ1-1 | 14 | TRBV20-1 | few | TGCAGTGCTAGGGTCCAGGGTTTGAACACTGAAGCTTTCTTT | CSARVQGLNTEAFF